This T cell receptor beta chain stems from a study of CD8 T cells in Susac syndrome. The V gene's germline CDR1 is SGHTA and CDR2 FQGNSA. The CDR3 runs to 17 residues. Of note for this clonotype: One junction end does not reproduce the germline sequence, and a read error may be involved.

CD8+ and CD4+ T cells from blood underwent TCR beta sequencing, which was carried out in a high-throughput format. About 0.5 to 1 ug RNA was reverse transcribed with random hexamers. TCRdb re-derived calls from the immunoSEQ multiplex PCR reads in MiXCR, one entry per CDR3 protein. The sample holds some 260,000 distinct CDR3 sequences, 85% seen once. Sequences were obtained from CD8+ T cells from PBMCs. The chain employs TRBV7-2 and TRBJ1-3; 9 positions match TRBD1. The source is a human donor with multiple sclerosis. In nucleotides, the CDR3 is TGTGCCTGCAGGCTGACCCACGGGACAGGGACTGGAAACACCATATATTTT. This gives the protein CACRLTHGTGTGNTIYF.